This TCR beta chain was profiled in a study of early T cells in non-severe SARS-CoV-2 infection. The wider study: Chains were not paired, and sequencing was done on bulk RNA from unsorted whole blood.

The CDR3 runs to 14 residues. Germline trimming cut 5 bases from V and 8 bases from J; bases unmatched to any gene: 7. The germline V gene encodes CDR1 PRHDT and CDR2 FYEKMQ (reference sequence). One entry per CDR3 protein results from TCRdb running MiXCR on the 5' RACE reads. Of 20,000 to 25,000 distinct CDR3 sequences detected, 5.3% appear once; the ten largest clones hold about 10%. By its share, this clonotype is medium-sized. The clonotype originates from an adult who was a healthcare worker with PCR-confirmed SARS-CoV-2 infection or an uninfected control (not recorded which). The sample was whole blood. The chain couples TRBV13 to TRBJ2-1; 9 bases line up with TRBD1. This CDR3 is CASSRIDRGDEQFF. DNA of the CDR3: TGTGCCAGCAGCCGAATTGACAGGGGGGATGAGCAGTTCTTC.